This T cell receptor (beta chain) appears in the sequencing data of a study of T cells in Graves' hyperthyroidism and ophthalmopathy. This clonotype showed up many times. Its antigen is unknown. CDR3 length: 15 amino acids. Trimming removed 5 bases from V and 3 bases from J; junction bases left unmatched: 6. Germline-derived CDR1 and CDR2 are MDHEN and SYDVKM. Researchers took RNA transcripts and amplified the TCR beta CDR3 regions from them. The HTBI set primed first-round TCR CDR3 RT-PCR. In TCRdb, the multiplex PCR reads were re-called with MiXCR into one record per CDR3 protein. The data contain about 350,000 distinct CDR3 sequences, approximately 15% of them singletons. Diagnoses were made from clinical symptoms, serum measures (thyroxine and TRAb), thyroid ultrasound and orbital computed tomography. Study conclusions and caveats: Ophthalmopathy, which appeared later, was predicted by the model a median roughly 6.4 months before onset.

This chain links TRBV28 with TRBJ2-1; 8 nucleotides match TRBD1. Input material: blood. This clonotype originated in a woman younger than 45 with Graves' hyperthyroidism. The chain's CDR3 is CASSPTTGGYNEQFF. The CDR3 DNA reads as TGTGCCAGCAGTCCCACAACAGGGGGCTACAATGAGCAGTTCTTC.